What follows are 10 T cell receptor beta chains derived from one specimen sequenced in a study of technical replicates of blood from a handful of donors. Here immunoSEQ multiplex PCR was the method, and the copy in TCRdb shows in-frame clones only, minus some. Of 70,000 to 95,000 clones in the sample, nearly 98% were seen once. Sample: T cells isolated from PBMCs. The receptor source for this set is a human donor in good health.

This chain connects TRBV27 to TRBJ2-7; 10 bases align to TRBD1. The CDR3 has 14 residues. The V gene's germline CDR1 is MNHEY and CDR2 SMNVEV (reference sequence). V shed 7 bases, J shed 7 bases, and the junction held 10 bases outside the gene matches. The chain's CDR3 is CASTRTGGFEEQYF. The DNA for the CDR3 is TGTGCCAGCACCCGGACAGGGGGATTTGAGGAGCAGTACTTC.

This sequence joins TRBV4-2 and TRBJ1-3; D is unresolved. V was trimmed by 1 base and J by 2 bases, leaving 18 bases between them. The CDR3 spans 18 residues. The germline CDR1 and CDR2 sequences are LGHNA and YNFKEQ. As DNA, the CDR3 is TGTGCCAGCAGCCAAGTGTATCATATGGAGCCTACTGGAAACACCATATATTTT. Amino acids: CASSQVYHMEPTGNTIYF.

The rearrangement uses TRBV6-5 and TRBJ2-3; TRBD1 might be the D (5 bases). V lost 4 bases and J 1 base, leaving 12 bases between the germline ends. The CDR3 is 15 amino acids. CDR1 is MNHEY, CDR2 SVGAGI, per germline. The CDR3 bases are TGTGCCAGCAGTTTACTGGCCAGGGGCACAGATACGCAGTATTTT. As protein: CASSLLARGTDTQYF.

The chain joins TRBV11-3 to TRBJ2-5, with 7 bases fitting TRBD1. Germline V gene lookup returns CDR1 SGHNT and CDR2 YENEEA. Germline trimming cut 5 bases from V and 6 bases from J; bases unmatched to any gene: 9. The CDR3 extends over 14 amino acids. The CDR3 is CASSPSTGLQTQYF. The CDR3 nucleotides read TGTGCCAGCAGCCCATCGACAGGGCTACAGACCCAGTACTTC.

This chain uses TRBV20-1 with TRBJ2-5; no clear D. The CDR3 is 10 residues long. Trimming removed 3 bases at V and 6 bases at J, with 5 bases between. Germline CDR1 and CDR2: DFQATT and SNEGSKA (reference sequence). This chain's CDR3 is CSARGKTQYF. The CDR3 DNA sequence: TGCAGTGCTAGGGGCAAGACCCAGTACTTC.

The chain joins TRBV9 to TRBJ1-2, with 8 bases lining up with TRBD1. The J segment lost 5 bases and the V segment lost 1 base, leaving 7 bases of the junction unmatched. The V gene's germline CDR1 is SGDLS and CDR2 YYNGEE. The CDR3 totals 15 residues. The CDR3 loop reads CASSVSTGGQYGYTF. In DNA form, the CDR3 reads TGTGCCAGCAGCGTATCCACAGGGGGGCAATATGGCTACACCTTC.

The chain couples TRBV2 to TRBJ2-1, with 9 bases fitting TRBD2. The CDR3 totals 13 residues. CDR1 SNHLY and CDR2 FYNNEI come from the germline V gene. With 6 bases clipped from V and 8 bases from J, the junction kept 5 bases outside the gene matches. The CDR3 DNA reads TGTGCCAGCAGGGAGCGGGAGGATCATGAGCAGTTCTTC. Translation gives CASREREDHEQFF.

This chain joins TRBV6-5 and TRBJ1-2, with D possibly matching TRBD1 (5 bases). Germline V gene data show CDR1 as MNHEY and CDR2 as SVGAGI. The CDR3 is made up of 12 amino acids. Between the trimmed V and J ends, which lost 2 bases and 5 bases, there was a span of 6 bases. Here the CDR3 DNA reads TGTGCCAGCAGTTACCCAGGGTATGGCTACACCTTC. Amino acid sequence: CASSYPGYGYTF.

The V and J genes are TRBV5-1 and TRBJ1-1, with D perhaps matching TRBD1 (5 bases). V was trimmed by 0 bases and J by 5 bases, leaving 5 bases between them. The CDR3 is 12 residues long. Germline CDR1 reads SGHRS; CDR2 reads YFSETQ. CDR3 nucleotides: TGCGCCAGCAGCTTGGAGGGGACTGAAGCTTTCTTT. Its translation: CASSLEGTEAFF.

The table lists this clone with a count of one. The chain carries TRBV4-2 and TRBJ2-3; tentative D call: TRBD2 (5 bases). The CDR3 is 16 residues long. Deletions cut 4 bases from V and 8 bases from J, with 22 bases between. From germline, CDR1 is LGHNA and CDR2 YNFKEQ. The CDR3 sequence is CASSPGKTRGSGTQYF. DNA for the CDR3: TGTGCCAGCAGCCCTGGGAAAACTAGAGGGTCAGGTACGCAGTATTTT.